A single sample gave rise to the 27 T cell receptor beta chains below, sequenced in a study of cytomegalovirus exposure and HLA in healthy donors. This PCR relied on a set of 60 Vbeta primers and 13 Jbeta primers. Sequencing was performed with immunoSEQ multiplex PCR; in TCRdb, only in-frame clones are kept and a portion is missing. The sample carries around 200,000 clones, roughly 82% recorded once. The sequenced sample consisted of PBMCs. The receptors derive from a woman aged 45 to 65 in good health and CMV-seropositive.

The chain carries TRBV10-3 and TRBJ1-1; no clear D gene. V was pared by 4 bases and J by 4 bases, with 16 bases between. This CDR3 is 15 amino acids long. Germline V gives CDR1 ENHRY, CDR2 SYGVKD. The CDR3 coding sequence is TGTGCCATCAGTGGGGCCACGGGAAAAACCACTGAAGCTTTCTTT. It specifies CAISGATGKTTEAFF.

CDR3 in amino acids: CASSLGLATSYNEQFF. DNA of the CDR3: TGTGCCAGCAGCTTGGGACTAGCGACGTCCTACAATGAGCAGTTCTTC. The V call is TRBV11-3, the J call TRBJ2-1; 10 nucleotides match TRBD2. From germline, CDR1 is SGHNT and CDR2 YENEEA. The ends lost 3 bases at V and 1 base at J; junction bases unmatched: 3. The CDR3 sequence is 16 residues long.

The V gene is TRBV27, the J gene TRBJ2-4; a possible D gene is TRBD2 (5 bases). Trimming pared 5 bases from V and 8 bases from J, leaving 13 bases between. This CDR3 is 13 amino acids long. CDR1 is MNHEY, CDR2 SMNVEV, per germline (reference sequence). The CDR3 reads CASSVLDGDIQYF. The CDR3 DNA reads as TGTGCCAGCAGTGTTCTAGACGGGGACATTCAGTACTTC.

This clone is a singleton in its sample. The gene calls are TRBV10-2 and TRBJ1-4; 10 nucleotides agree with TRBD1. Germline assignment: CDR1 WSHSY and CDR2 SAAADI. The CDR3 is 13 residues long. Germline trimming cut 7 bases from V and 8 bases from J; bases unmatched to any gene: 4. The CDR3 protein is CASMRGQGEKLFF. The CDR3 region has the DNA TGCGCCAGCATGAGGGGACAGGGGGAAAAACTGTTTTTT.

The V call is TRBV19, the J call TRBJ2-7; weak D call: TRBD1 (7 bases). Germline V gives CDR1 LNHDA, CDR2 SQIVND (reference sequence). Trimming pared 5 bases from V and 3 bases from J, leaving 14 bases between. The CDR3 has 14 amino acids. CDR3 protein: CASSSGAGGYEQYF. The DNA of the CDR3 is TGTGCCAGTAGTTCGGGGGCAGGGGGCTACGAGCAGTACTTC.

DNA of the CDR3: TGCGCCAGCAGGGGGACAGGGCACGAGCAGTACTTC. This encodes CASRGTGHEQYF. The chain combines TRBV5-1 with TRBJ2-7, with 9 bases lining up with TRBD1. CDR1 SGHRS and CDR2 YFSETQ come from the germline V gene. The CDR3 covers 12 residues. The ends lost 5 bases at V and 5 bases at J; junction bases unmatched: 2.

V gene TRBV9 combines with J gene TRBJ2-5; tentative D call: TRBD2 (5 bases). The CDR3 is 15 amino acids. Germline loops: CDR1 SGDLS, CDR2 YYNGEE. Trimming cost V 4 bases and J 2 bases, with 15 bases left between them. CDR3 bases: TGTGCCAGCAGCAGGTTCGGTAGCGCACAAGAGACCCAGTACTTC. Translated, it gives CASSRFGSAQETQYF. Supplemented by reference TRBV9 and TRBJ2-5, the full variable domain reads DSGVTQTPKHLITATGQRVTLRCSPRSGDLSVYWYQQSLDQGLQFLIQYYNGEERAKGNILERFSAQQFPDLHSELNLSSLELGDSALYFCASSRFGSAQETQYFGPGTRLLVL.

The chain uses TRBV7-2 and TRBJ2-5; 8 bases match TRBD1. Looked up from germline, CDR1 is SGHTA and CDR2 is FQGNSA. This CDR3 has 14 residues. V lost 5 bases to trimming and J lost 4 bases; unmatched junction nucleotides: 6. CDR3 in DNA: TGTGCCAGCAGCGCCCGGACAGGGACAGAGACCCAGTACTTC. As protein: CASSARTGTETQYF.

The V gene is TRBV14, the J gene TRBJ2-3, with D possibly being TRBD2 (5 bases). V was pared by 1 base and J by 12 bases, with 11 bases between. There are 12 residues in the CDR3. The germline V gene has CDR1 SGHDN and CDR2 FVKESK. The CDR3 bases are TGTGCCAGCAGCCAAGTTTCCTGGACTCAGTATTTT. Translation gives CASSQVSWTQYF.

The gene calls are TRBV30 and TRBJ1-1; D not certain. The CDR3 runs to 12 residues. V shed 4 bases and J shed 4 bases, with 10 bases lying between them. Germline V gene data show CDR1 as GTSNPN and CDR2 as SVGIG (reference sequence). The CDR3 region is CAWNEGSTEAFF. The CDR3 DNA follows: TGTGCCTGGAATGAGGGCAGCACTGAAGCTTTCTTT. The full variable domain, its missing parts supplied by reference TRBV30 and TRBJ1-1, is SQTIHQWPATLVQPVGSPLSLECTVEGTSNPNLYWYRQAAGRGLQLLFYSVGIGQISSEVPQNLSASRPQDRQFILSSKKLLLSDSGFYLCAWNEGSTEAFFGQGTRLTVV.

The chain carries TRBV18 and TRBJ1-5; D gene unclear. This CDR3 is 13 amino acids long. V was trimmed by 5 bases and J by 3 bases, leaving 8 bases between them. Germline V lookup: CDR1 KGHSH, CDR2 LQKENI. This chain's CDR3 is CASSFQANQPQHF. In DNA, the CDR3 is TGTGCCAGCTCATTTCAGGCCAATCAGCCCCAGCATTTT.

V gene TRBV6-5 combines with J gene TRBJ2-6; TRBD1 aligns across 8 bases. V lost 6 bases, J lost 2 bases, and 6 bases stayed unmatched. CDR1 and CDR2 from the germline V gene are MNHEY and SVGAGI. This CDR3 has 16 residues. In DNA form, the CDR3 reads TGTGCCAGCAGCTACGACAGGGGAGCTGGGGCCAACGTCCTGACTTTC. Its protein product is CASSYDRGAGANVLTF.

The chain uses TRBV9 and TRBJ2-1; the match to TRBD2 covers 10 bases. CDR3 size: 16 residues. The germline gives CDR1 SGDLS, CDR2 YYNGEE. The ends lost 2 bases at V and 4 bases at J; junction bases unmatched: 6. The CDR3 sequence: CASSVAGLAAYNEQFF. Written as DNA, the CDR3 is TGTGCCAGCAGCGTCGCCGGACTAGCGGCGTACAATGAGCAGTTCTTC.

The J gene is TRBJ1-3, the V gene TRBV5-1, with a possible D match to TRBD1 (5 bases). Trimming took off 4 bases at V and 0 bases at J, with 8 bases between the two ends. The CDR3 loop spans 14 amino acids. From germline, CDR1 is SGHRS and CDR2 YFSETQ. CDR3 amino acids: CASSGQGSGNTIYF. CDR3 DNA sequence: TGCGCCAGCAGCGGGCAGGGCTCTGGAAACACCATATATTTT.

V gene TRBV5-1 combines with J gene TRBJ2-2, with D maybe TRBD1 (5 bases). The germline CDR1 and CDR2 sequences are SGHRS and YFSETQ. The V gene lost 5 bases and the J gene lost 2 bases, with 7 bases spanning the gap. The CDR3 sequence is 13 residues long. The CDR3 protein is CASRTANTGELFF. DNA for the CDR3: TGCGCCAGCAGGACAGCCAACACCGGGGAGCTGTTTTTT.

The table lists this clone with a few counts. The chain links TRBV30 to TRBJ1-6; weak D call: TRBD1 (6 bases). The CDR3 sequence is 14 residues long. Trimming stripped 4 bases from V and 8 bases from J, with 15 bases between. Germline V gives CDR1 GTSNPN, CDR2 SVGIG (reference sequence). The CDR3 here is CAWNRQDGDSPLHF. The CDR3, as DNA: TGTGCCTGGAACCGACAGGATGGGGATTCACCCCTCCACTTT.

CDR3 sequence: CASSRPGQGNTEAFF. DNA for the CDR3: TGTGCCAGCTCACGCCCGGGACAGGGCAACACTGAAGCTTTCTTT. This sequence joins TRBV18 and TRBJ1-1; 9 bases line up with TRBD1. Germline CDR1 KGHSH, CDR2 LQKENI. Trimming cost V 4 bases and J 2 bases; bases outside gene matches: 5. The CDR3 loop spans 15 amino acids. The complete variable domain, with remaining parts taken from reference TRBV18 and TRBJ1-1, reads NAGVMQNPRHLVRRRGQEARLRCSPMKGHSHVYWYRQLPEEGLKFMVYLQKENIIDESGMPKERFSAEFPKEGPSILRIQQVVRGDSAAYFCASSRPGQGNTEAFFGQGTRLTVV.

The rearrangement links TRBV10-3 to TRBJ2-2; 11 bases match TRBD2. Germline V gene data show CDR1 as ENHRY and CDR2 as SYGVKD. This CDR3 is built from 16 residues. The trim removed 7 bases at V and 4 bases at J, leaving 8 bases unmatched. As DNA, the CDR3 is TGTGCCATCAATTCTCTAGCGGGGGGAACCACCGGGGAGCTGTTTTTT. It translates to CAINSLAGGTTGELFF.

Here the CDR3 reads CASSLTRVGGHEQYF. The CDR3 nucleotides read TGTGCCAGCAGTTTGACAAGGGTGGGGGGGCACGAGCAGTACTTC. The chain carries TRBV6-6 and TRBJ2-7; TRBD2 is a possible D gene (7 bases). The germline gives CDR1 MNHNY, CDR2 SVGAGI (reference sequence). The ends were cut back, 4 bases at V and 5 bases at J, with 18 bases in the middle. This CDR3 comprises 15 residues.

This chain joins TRBV18 and TRBJ1-1; perhaps TRBD1 as D (6 bases). From germline, CDR1 is KGHSH and CDR2 LQKENI. The CDR3 spans 15 residues. The germline V and J ends were trimmed by 3 bases and 0 bases, with 11 bases remaining between them. Here the CDR3 reads CASSPGATLNTEAFF. CDR3 nucleotides: TGTGCCAGCTCACCGGGGGCTACCTTGAACACTGAAGCTTTCTTT.

On this clone itself: The junction departs from the called germline gene at one end, perhaps through a read error. The chain couples TRBV5-3 to TRBJ2-7; D might be TRBD2 (5 bases). TRBV5-3 is given ORF status, its function remaining uncertain. CDR3 length equals 15 residues. The CDR3 DNA reads TGTGCCAGCAGCTTGGAACTAGGCACCTCCTACGAGCAGTACTTC. It encodes CASSLELGTSYEQYF.

The rearrangement links TRBV19 to TRBJ2-7; 8 nucleotides line up with TRBD1. The CDR3 sequence is 13 residues long. Germline values: CDR1 LNHDA, CDR2 SQIVND (reference sequence). After removal of 6 bases from V and 7 bases from J, the junction contained 8 bases not matched to a gene. CDR3 sequence: CASRLGQGEEQYF. The CDR3 DNA is TGTGCCAGTAGACTCGGACAGGGAGAGGAGCAGTACTTC.

The J gene is TRBJ2-3, the V gene TRBV7-2, with 8 bases lining up with TRBD1. Germline CDR1 and CDR2: SGHTA and FQGNSA. The CDR3 length is 14 residues. Trimming removed 4 bases from V and 7 bases from J; junction bases left unmatched: 7. Written as DNA, the CDR3 is TGTGCCAGCAGCTGGGGGGCAGGGGGCAATACGCAGTATTTT. It translates to CASSWGAGGNTQYF.

The chain uses TRBV4-3 and TRBJ2-5; 13 nucleotides agree with TRBD2. The CDR3 covers 16 residues. Losses at the gene ends were 1 base for V and 4 bases for J; bases not matched to a gene: 3. Per germline, CDR1 LGHNA and CDR2 YSLEER. CDR3 in DNA: TGCGCCAGCAGCCAAGGACTAGCGGGGGGCGGAGAGACCCAGTACTTC. As protein: CASSQGLAGGGETQYF.

V and J are TRBV2 and TRBJ2-2; D gene unclear. Per the germline V gene, CDR1 is SNHLY and CDR2 is FYNNEI. The CDR3 is made up of 14 amino acids. The germline V and J ends were trimmed by 5 bases and 7 bases, with 14 bases remaining between them. CDR3 DNA: TGTGCCAGCAGTACTGAGAGATCGGGCGGGGAGCTGTTTTTT. As protein: CASSTERSGGELFF.

The chain recombines TRBV6-5 with TRBJ2-2; TRBD2 might be the D (6 bases). CDR3 length: 15 amino acids. V was cut by 2 bases and J by 4 bases, with 11 bases left in between. Germline CDR1 MNHEY, CDR2 SVGAGI. CDR3 amino acids: CASSYGGMGTGELFF. The CDR3 nucleotides are TGTGCCAGCAGTTACGGAGGGATGGGCACCGGGGAGCTGTTTTTT.

The CDR3 DNA sequence: TGTGCCAGCGGGACAGGGGCCCTGACTAACTATGGCTACACCTTC. This codes for CASGTGALTNYGYTF. The V and J genes are TRBV6-5 and TRBJ1-2, with 10 positions matching TRBD1. The germline V gene has CDR1 MNHEY and CDR2 SVGAGI. CDR3 length: 15 residues. The trim removed 8 bases at V and 0 bases at J, leaving 6 bases unmatched.